The 29 T cell receptor beta chains below all came from one sample that was sequenced in a study of cytomegalovirus exposure and HLA in healthy donors. The PCR had 60 Vbeta and 13 Jbeta primers. This table comes from immunoSEQ multiplex PCR, and its TCRdb copy is limited to in-frame clones, with some not included. The repertoire holds 60,000 to 75,000 clones, with roughly four fifths as singletons. Sequenced: PBMCs. All receptors derive from a young woman in good health and CMV-seropositive.

The chain combines TRBV7-8 with TRBJ1-3, with D possibly being TRBD1 (5 bases). The CDR3 has 16 residues. The V and J ends lost 5 bases and 0 bases respectively, with 14 bases between them. CDR1 SGHVS and CDR2 FQNEAQ come from the germline V gene. The CDR3, as DNA: TGTGCCAGCAGCCTACAGACAGCGAGCTCTGGAAACACCATATATTTT. It codes for CASSLQTASSGNTIYF.

CDR3 residues: CASSLQGRNEKLFF. CDR3 coding DNA: TGTGCCAGCAGCTTACAGGGCCGAAATGAAAAACTGTTTTTT. The chain is built from TRBV7-2 and TRBJ1-4; TRBD1 might be the D (5 bases). CDR3 length equals 14 residues. V was cut by 2 bases and J by 5 bases, with 9 bases left in between. From germline, CDR1 is SGHTA and CDR2 FQGNSA.

This chain links TRBV4-1 with TRBJ2-1; 7 nucleotides line up with TRBD2. This CDR3 is 15 amino acids long. Germline-derived CDR1 and CDR2 are MGHRA and YSYEKL. The V and J ends lost 0 bases and 6 bases, in that order; junction bases with no gene match: 5. The CDR3 is CASSQDGGVGNEQFF. The CDR3 coding sequence is TGCGCCAGCAGCCAAGATGGGGGGGTGGGCAATGAGCAGTTCTTC.

This clone was seen a single time. The rearrangement joins TRBV30 to TRBJ2-7, with a weak D call TRBD1 (6 bases). Deletions cut 2 bases from V and 3 bases from J, with 23 bases between. The V gene's germline CDR1 is GTSNPN and CDR2 SVGIG (reference sequence). The CDR3 has 17 residues. DNA for the CDR3: TGTGCCTGGAGTCCCTCCAGGGGCAGGACCTTCCACTACGAGCAGTACTTC. It is translated as CAWSPSRGRTFHYEQYF.

This chain uses TRBV4-1 with TRBJ1-1; D remains ambiguous. The CDR3 has 12 residues. V was trimmed by 0 bases and J by 7 bases, leaving 6 bases between them. Germline CDR1 and CDR2: MGHRA and YSYEKL. The CDR3 bases are TGCGCCAGCAGCCAAGATGGCCTTGAAGCTTTCTTT. This codes for CASSQDGLEAFF.

The chain carries TRBV6-5 and TRBJ1-1, with D perhaps TRBD1 (6 bases). The V end lost 0 bases, the J end lost 11 bases, and 19 bases lay between the germline ends. The CDR3 contains 15 residues. CDR1 MNHEY and CDR2 SVGAGI come from the germline V gene. The CDR3 region is CASSYSRAGVLGAFF. CDR3 nucleotides: TGTGCCAGCAGTTACTCGAGGGCAGGGGTTTTGGGCGCTTTCTTT.

The gene calls are TRBV27 and TRBJ2-7, with a tentative D call TRBD2 (6 bases). This CDR3 is 13 amino acids long. CDR1 and CDR2 (germline): MNHEY, SMNVEV (reference sequence). Trimming took off 5 bases at V and 4 bases at J, with 12 bases between the two ends. The CDR3: CASSASRGYEQYF. The CDR3 coding sequence is TGTGCCAGCAGTGCCTCACGGGGGTACGAGCAGTACTTC.

In this sample, this clone turned up a few times. The chain has TRBV6-5 and TRBJ1-1, with D unresolved. Trimming pared 1 base from V and 3 bases from J, leaving 6 bases between. This CDR3 has 13 amino acids. The germline V gene encodes CDR1 MNHEY and CDR2 SVGAGI. CDR3 in DNA: TGTGCCAGCAGTTACTTCGGGGACACTGAAGCTTTCTTT. This sequence encodes CASSYFGDTEAFF.

In this sample, this clone turned up a few times. The J gene is TRBJ2-3, the V gene TRBV28; the match to TRBD1 covers 10 bases. CDR1 and CDR2 (germline): MDHEN, SYDVKM. After removal of 4 bases from V and 7 bases from J, the junction contained 5 bases not matched to a gene. CDR3 length: 14 residues. The CDR3 region has the DNA TGTGCCAGCAGTTCCGGGACAGGGGTAAATACGCAGTATTTT. Translated, it gives CASSSGTGVNTQYF.

Notes on this clone: This sample includes further DNA sequences coding for the same CDR3. This chain uses TRBV6-5 with TRBJ2-5, with a tentative D call TRBD2 (5 bases). The CDR3 runs to 14 residues. Germline loops: CDR1 MNHEY, CDR2 SVGAGI. V lost 4 bases and J lost 3, with 12 bases in between. DNA for the CDR3: TGTGCCAGCAGTTCCCCTTTCGGGAAAGAGACCCAGTACTTC. It translates to CASSSPFGKETQYF.

The V gene is TRBV2, the J gene TRBJ1-2, with TRBD1 as a possible D gene (6 bases). Germline V gene lookup returns CDR1 SNHLY and CDR2 FYNNEI. Trimming took off 6 bases at V and 2 bases at J, with 22 bases between the two ends. CDR3 size: 17 residues. CDR3 in amino acids: CASSRGRYLAENYGYTF. CDR3 DNA sequence: TGTGCCAGCAGCAGGGGACGATACCTGGCCGAAAACTATGGCTACACCTTC.

V is TRBV29-1 and J is TRBJ1-1; 7 bases align to TRBD1. Germline V gives CDR1 SQVTM, CDR2 ANQGSEA. V lost 7 bases and J lost 0; bases outside the gene matches: 11. The CDR3 is made up of 15 amino acids. The CDR3 coding sequence is TGCAGCGGGCGACAGGGACTCTATTTGAACACTGAAGCTTTCTTT. This sequence encodes CSGRQGLYLNTEAFF.

This clone was detected a few times. This chain connects TRBV28 to TRBJ1-4; D unclear. Trimming shortened V by 5 bases and J by 8 bases, and 12 bases separated the two germline ends. This CDR3 contains 13 residues. CDR1 and CDR2 (germline): MDHEN, SYDVKM. The CDR3 loop reads CASSPPKPEKLFF. The CDR3 DNA reads as TGTGCCAGCAGTCCACCTAAACCAGAAAAACTGTTTTTT.

This sequence joins TRBV5-1 and TRBJ2-7; D unclear. Trimming pared 0 bases from V and 7 bases from J, leaving 17 bases between. The CDR3 loop spans 15 amino acids. The germline CDR1 and CDR2 sequences are SGHRS and YFSETQ. The CDR3 sequence is CASSLGSERYREQYF. The CDR3, as DNA: TGCGCCAGCAGCTTGGGGTCCGAGAGGTATCGGGAGCAGTACTTC.

J is TRBJ1-1 and V is TRBV6-5; no definite D call. Between the trimmed V and J ends, which lost 4 bases and 5 bases, there was a span of 5 bases. Germline CDR1 MNHEY, CDR2 SVGAGI. The CDR3 has 11 residues. CDR3 sequence (DNA): TGTGCCAGCAGTTCCTTAACTGAAGCTTTCTTT. Protein: CASSSLTEAFF.

The chain has TRBV7-6 and TRBJ2-5, with TRBD1 as a possible D gene (5 bases). CDR1 is SGHVS and CDR2 is FNYEAQ in the germline V gene. The CDR3 loop spans 14 amino acids. V was shortened by 1 base and J by 5 bases, with 11 bases between the two germline ends. DNA for the CDR3: TGTGCCAGCAGCTTAGAACCAGGGCAGGAGACCCAGTACTTC. Its translation: CASSLEPGQETQYF.

This clone has just one count. V is TRBV6-5 and J is TRBJ2-1; tentatively, D is TRBD2 (5 bases). The CDR3 totals 14 residues. Trimming left V 11 bases short and J 5 bases short, with 19 bases between. Germline CDR1 MNHEY, CDR2 SVGAGI. CDR3 in amino acids: CASRGERVHNEQFF. DNA of the CDR3: TGTGCCTCGCGTGGTGAGAGGGTTCACAATGAGCAGTTCTTC.

This chain links TRBV27 with TRBJ1-2; D gene unclear. CDR3 size: 14 residues. The V gene's germline CDR1 is MNHEY and CDR2 SMNVEV (reference sequence). V gave up 5 bases and J gave up 0 bases, with 10 bases separating them. CDR3 in DNA: TGTGCCAGCAGTCCCTCCCGAGCTAACTATGGCTACACCTTC. This encodes CASSPSRANYGYTF.

The V call is TRBV28, the J call TRBJ2-7, with TRBD1 identical over 7 bases. Germline V gene lookup returns CDR1 MDHEN and CDR2 SYDVKM. This CDR3 comprises 15 residues. V shed 5 bases and J 3 bases; nucleotides not matched to a gene: 10. The CDR3 loop is CASSLPGQTLYEQYF. CDR3 DNA sequence: TGTGCCAGCAGTCTTCCGGGACAGACCCTCTACGAGCAGTACTTC.

The chain is built from TRBV28 and TRBJ2-7, with D perhaps matching TRBD2 (6 bases). The CDR3 is 13 residues long. Deletions cut 10 bases from V and 4 bases from J, with 17 bases between. Germline V gives CDR1 MDHEN, CDR2 SYDVKM. The CDR3 nucleotides are TGTGCCACCTCGGGGAGGAGGGGTTACGAGCAGTACTTC. It translates to CATSGRRGYEQYF.

This chain joins TRBV23-1 and TRBJ2-7; tentatively, D is TRBD2 (5 bases). TRBV23-1 is reported as an ORF; its role is uncertain. The CDR3 has 17 amino acids. V was trimmed by 0 bases and J by 2 bases, leaving 17 bases between them. The CDR3 here is CASSQSRGSLNPYEQYF. CDR3 nucleotides: TGCGCCAGCAGTCAATCTCGGGGAAGCTTAAACCCCTACGAGCAGTACTTC.

This clone was seen a few times. The chain recombines TRBV30 with TRBJ2-7; D remains unclear. V was shortened by 0 bases and J by 9 bases, with 9 bases between the two germline ends. The CDR3 is made up of 11 amino acids. In germline, CDR1 is GTSNPN, CDR2 SVGIG (reference sequence). The CDR3: CAWSVSFWQYF. The DNA for the CDR3 is TGTGCCTGGAGTGTTAGCTTCTGGCAGTACTTC.

This clone has only one observation. The chain joins TRBV11-2 to TRBJ1-2; D perhaps matches TRBD1 (6 bases). Germline V gene lookup returns CDR1 SGHAT and CDR2 FQNNGV. The CDR3 runs 13 residues. The V and J ends lost 6 bases and 5 bases respectively, with 13 bases between them. CDR3: CASSQGGRYGYTF. The CDR3 DNA sequence: TGTGCCAGCAGTCAAGGGGGACGATATGGCTACACCTTC.

The chain links TRBV5-8 to TRBJ2-2; D is perhaps TRBD2 (6 bases). V dropped 2 bases and J dropped 7 bases, with 15 bases sitting between them. Germline CDR1 SGHTS, CDR2 YDEGEE. This CDR3 is built from 15 residues. The CDR3 DNA sequence: TGTGCCAGCAGCTTACCTAGCGCGATTGGCGGGGAGCTGTTTTTT. It translates to CASSLPSAIGGELFF.

The chain has TRBV5-1 and TRBJ2-7; 7 nucleotides line up with TRBD1. The CDR3 spans 14 residues. V lost 4 bases and J lost 4; bases outside the gene matches: 8. CDR1 is SGHRS, CDR2 YFSETQ, per germline. The CDR3 DNA follows: TGCGCCAGCAGCCCTCAGGGGGAAGGTTACGAGCAGTACTTC. It is translated as CASSPQGEGYEQYF. The complete variable domain, with remaining parts taken from reference TRBV5-1 and TRBJ2-7, reads KAGVTQTPRYLIKTRGQQVTLSCSPISGHRSVSWYQQTPGQGLQFLFEYFSETQRNKGNFPGRFSGRQFSNSRSEMNVSTLELGDSALYLCASSPQGEGYEQYFGPGTRLTVT.

The rearrangement links TRBV14 to TRBJ2-7; the D gene is possibly TRBD2 (5 bases). Germline CDR1 SGHDN, CDR2 FVKESK. V was trimmed by 3 bases and J by 0 bases, leaving 9 bases between them. The CDR3 extends over 14 amino acids. CDR3 nucleotide sequence: TGTGCCAGCAGCCAGCCGGGGTTCTCCTACGAGCAGTACTTC. It specifies CASSQPGFSYEQYF.

This clone was seen a handful of times. V gene TRBV7-2 combines with J gene TRBJ1-2; 9 bases are shared with TRBD1. The CDR3 is made up of 15 amino acids. V gave up 5 bases and J gave up 5 bases; unmatched junction bases: 9. Germline V gene lookup returns CDR1 SGHTA and CDR2 FQGNSA. This chain's CDR3 is CASSQGTGKRYGYTF. The CDR3 DNA reads as TGTGCCAGCAGCCAAGGGACAGGGAAGAGGTATGGCTACACCTTC.

The chain combines TRBV15 with TRBJ2-3, with TRBD1 identical over 8 bases. From germline, CDR1 is LNHNV and CDR2 YYDKDF (reference sequence). Germline trimming cut 3 bases from V and 2 bases from J; bases unmatched to any gene: 10. This CDR3 spans 17 amino acids. The CDR3 loop is CATSRRQGPPHTDTQYF. Written as DNA, the CDR3 is TGTGCCACCAGCAGGAGACAGGGGCCGCCGCACACAGATACGCAGTATTTT.

The chain is built from TRBV6-1 and TRBJ2-2; 8 bases match TRBD1. The germline V gene has CDR1 MNHNS and CDR2 SASEGT. V trimming: 4 bases; J trimming: 10 bases; junction bases outside the gene matches: 5. This CDR3 is built from 13 residues. The CDR3 nucleotides read TGTGCCAGCAGTGGATTACAGGGGGTGGAGCTGTTTTTT. It specifies CASSGLQGVELFF.